This TCR beta chain was profiled in a study of T cell responses to AZD1222 COVID-19 vaccine. Clones were read by immunoSEQ multiplex PCR, and TCRdb kept only the in-frame ones, dropping some. Among approximately 150,000 clones, 85% to 95% were seen once, and the ten largest hold over 4.5%. Trimming took off 7 bases at V and 6 bases at J, with 10 bases between the two ends. This CDR3 region has 12 residues. Germline CDR1 LNHDA, CDR2 SQIVND (reference sequence). Overall study findings and caveats: White British ancestry dominated among donors, who included more females, and clonal diversity was possibly underestimated.

Note on this clone: The antigen remains unidentified.

The sequenced sample was peripheral blood, obtained 28 days after the second AZD1222 dose. The rearrangement uses TRBV19 and TRBJ1-5; D might be TRBD1 (5 bases). The receptor comes from an adult who received the AZD1222 COVID-19 vaccine. This CDR3 is CASTPGGQPQHF. The CDR3 coding sequence is TGTGCCAGTACCCCGGGGGGTCAGCCCCAGCATTTT. Complete variable domain (other parts from reference TRBV19 and TRBJ1-5): DGGITQSPKYLFRKEGQNVTLSCEQNLNHDAMYWYRQDPGQGLRLIYYSQIVNDFQKGDIAEGYSVSREKKESFPLTVTSAQKNPTAFYLCASTPGGQPQHFGDGTRLSIL.